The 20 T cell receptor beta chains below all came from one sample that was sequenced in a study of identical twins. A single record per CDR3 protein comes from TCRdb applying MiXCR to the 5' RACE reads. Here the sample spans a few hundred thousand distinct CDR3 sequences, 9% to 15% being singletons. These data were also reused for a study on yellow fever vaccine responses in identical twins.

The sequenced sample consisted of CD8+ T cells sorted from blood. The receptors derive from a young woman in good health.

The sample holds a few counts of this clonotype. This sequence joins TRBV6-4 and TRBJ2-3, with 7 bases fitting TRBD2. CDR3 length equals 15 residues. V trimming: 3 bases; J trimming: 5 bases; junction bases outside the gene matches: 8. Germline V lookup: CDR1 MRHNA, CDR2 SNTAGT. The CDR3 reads CASSESAGEGDTQYF. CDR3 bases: TGTGCCAGCAGTGAGTCGGCGGGGGAGGGAGATACGCAGTATTTT.

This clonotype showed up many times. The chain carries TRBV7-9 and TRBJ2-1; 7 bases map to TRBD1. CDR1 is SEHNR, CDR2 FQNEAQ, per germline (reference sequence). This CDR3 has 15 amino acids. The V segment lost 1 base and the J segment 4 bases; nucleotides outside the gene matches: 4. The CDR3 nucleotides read TGTGCCAGCAGCTTAGTGACAGGGTCTTACAATGAGCAGTTCTTC. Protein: CASSLVTGSYNEQFF.

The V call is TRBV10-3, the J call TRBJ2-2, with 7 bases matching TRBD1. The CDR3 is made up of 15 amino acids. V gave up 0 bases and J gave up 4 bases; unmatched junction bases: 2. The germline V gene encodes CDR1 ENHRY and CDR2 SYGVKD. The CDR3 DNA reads TGTGCCATCAGTGAGTCTGCAGGGGGCACCGGGGAGCTGTTTTTT. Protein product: CAISESAGGTGELFF.

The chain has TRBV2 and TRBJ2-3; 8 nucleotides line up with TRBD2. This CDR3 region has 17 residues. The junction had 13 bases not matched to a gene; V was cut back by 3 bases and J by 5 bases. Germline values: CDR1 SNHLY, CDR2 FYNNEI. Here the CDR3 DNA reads TGTGCCAGCAGTGAGGGGACTACTAGCGGATACGGAGATACGCAGTATTTT. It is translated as CASSEGTTSGYGDTQYF.

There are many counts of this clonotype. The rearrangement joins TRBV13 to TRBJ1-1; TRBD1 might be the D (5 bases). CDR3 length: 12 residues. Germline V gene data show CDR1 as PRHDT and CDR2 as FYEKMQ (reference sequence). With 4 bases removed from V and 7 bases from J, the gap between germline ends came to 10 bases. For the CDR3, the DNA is TGTGCCAGCAGCTGGGGGGGTGATGAAGCTTTCTTT. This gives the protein CASSWGGDEAFF.

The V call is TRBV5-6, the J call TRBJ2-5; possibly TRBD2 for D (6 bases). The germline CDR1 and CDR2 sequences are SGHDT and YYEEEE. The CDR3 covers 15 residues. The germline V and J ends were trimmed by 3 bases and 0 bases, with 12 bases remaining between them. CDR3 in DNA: TGTGCCAGCAGCTCTACATGGGGGGACCAAGAGACCCAGTACTTC. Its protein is CASSSTWGDQETQYF.

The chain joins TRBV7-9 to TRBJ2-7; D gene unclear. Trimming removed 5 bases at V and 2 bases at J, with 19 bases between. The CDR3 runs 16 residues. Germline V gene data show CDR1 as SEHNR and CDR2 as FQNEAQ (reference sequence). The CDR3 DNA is TGTGCCAGCAGCCTCACCGACAAGACGCGGACCTACGAGCAGTACGTC. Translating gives CASSLTDKTRTYEQYV.

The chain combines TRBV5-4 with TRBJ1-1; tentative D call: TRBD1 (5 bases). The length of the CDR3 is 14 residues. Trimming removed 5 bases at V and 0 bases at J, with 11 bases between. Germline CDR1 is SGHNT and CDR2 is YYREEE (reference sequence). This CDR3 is CASRDTTLNTEAFF. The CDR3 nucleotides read TGTGCCAGCAGGGACACGACCTTGAACACTGAAGCTTTCTTT.

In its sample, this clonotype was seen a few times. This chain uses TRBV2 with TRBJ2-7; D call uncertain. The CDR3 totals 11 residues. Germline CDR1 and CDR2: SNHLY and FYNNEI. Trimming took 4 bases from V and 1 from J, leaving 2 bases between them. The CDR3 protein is CASSGSYEQYV. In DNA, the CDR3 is TGTGCCAGCAGTGGTTCCTACGAGCAGTACGTC.

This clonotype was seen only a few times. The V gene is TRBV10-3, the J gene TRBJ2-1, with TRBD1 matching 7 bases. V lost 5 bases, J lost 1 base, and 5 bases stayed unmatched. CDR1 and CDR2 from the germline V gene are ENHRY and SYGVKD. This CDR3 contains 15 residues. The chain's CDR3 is CAISPGTVSYNEQFF. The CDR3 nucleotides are TGTGCCATCAGTCCCGGGACAGTGTCCTACAATGAGCAGTTCTTC.

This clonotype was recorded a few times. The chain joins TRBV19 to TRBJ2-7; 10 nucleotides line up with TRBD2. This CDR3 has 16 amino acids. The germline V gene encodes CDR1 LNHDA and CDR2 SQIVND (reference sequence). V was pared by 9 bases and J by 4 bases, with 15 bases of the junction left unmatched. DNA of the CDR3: TGTGCCAGCTCCTGGGCAGCGGGAGGGCTCGGGTACGAGCAGTACTTC. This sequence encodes CASSWAAGGLGYEQYF.

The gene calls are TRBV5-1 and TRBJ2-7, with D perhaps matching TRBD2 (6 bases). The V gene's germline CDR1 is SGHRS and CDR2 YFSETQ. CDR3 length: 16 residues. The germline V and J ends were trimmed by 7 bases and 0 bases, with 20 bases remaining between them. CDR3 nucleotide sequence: TGCGCCAGCGGTCCCACCGCGCGGGAAGGCTCCTACGAGCAGTACTTC. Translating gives CASGPTAREGSYEQYF.

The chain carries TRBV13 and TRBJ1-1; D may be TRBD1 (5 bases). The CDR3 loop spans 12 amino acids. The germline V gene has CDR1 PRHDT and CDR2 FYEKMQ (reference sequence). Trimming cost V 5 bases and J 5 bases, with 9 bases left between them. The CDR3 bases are TGTGCCAGCAGCCCCGAGGGGACTGAAGCTTTCTTT. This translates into CASSPEGTEAFF.

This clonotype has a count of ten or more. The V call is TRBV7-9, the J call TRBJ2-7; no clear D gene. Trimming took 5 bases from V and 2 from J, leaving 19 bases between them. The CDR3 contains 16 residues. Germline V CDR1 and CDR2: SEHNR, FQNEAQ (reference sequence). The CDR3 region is CASSPPSTRAAYEQYV. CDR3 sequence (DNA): TGTGCCAGCAGCCCCCCATCAACACGGGCCGCCTACGAGCAGTACGTC.

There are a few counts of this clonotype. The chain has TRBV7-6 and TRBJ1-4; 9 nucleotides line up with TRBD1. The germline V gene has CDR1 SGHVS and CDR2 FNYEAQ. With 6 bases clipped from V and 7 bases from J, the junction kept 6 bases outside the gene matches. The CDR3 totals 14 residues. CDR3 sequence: CASSADRGCEKLFF. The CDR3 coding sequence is TGTGCCAGCAGTGCGGACAGGGGATGTGAAAAACTGTTTTTT.

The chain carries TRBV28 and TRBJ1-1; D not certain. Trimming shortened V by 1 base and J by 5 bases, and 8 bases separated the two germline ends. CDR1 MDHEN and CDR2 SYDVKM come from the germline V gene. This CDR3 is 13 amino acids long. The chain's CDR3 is CASSLSIRTEAFF. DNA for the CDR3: TGTGCCAGCAGTTTATCCATTCGGACTGAAGCTTTCTTT. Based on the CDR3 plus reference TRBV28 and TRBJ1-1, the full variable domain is DVKVTQSSRYLVKRTGEKVFLECVQDMDHENMFWYRQDPGLGLRLIYFSYDVKMKEKGDIPEGYSVSREKKERFSLILESASTNQTSMYLCASSLSIRTEAFFGQGTRLTVV.

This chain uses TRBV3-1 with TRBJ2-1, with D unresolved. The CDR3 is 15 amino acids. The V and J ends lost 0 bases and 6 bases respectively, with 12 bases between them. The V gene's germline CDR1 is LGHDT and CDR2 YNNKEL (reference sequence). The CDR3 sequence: CASSQDGLGSNEQFF. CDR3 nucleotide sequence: TGTGCCAGCAGCCAAGATGGGCTAGGGTCCAATGAGCAGTTCTTC.

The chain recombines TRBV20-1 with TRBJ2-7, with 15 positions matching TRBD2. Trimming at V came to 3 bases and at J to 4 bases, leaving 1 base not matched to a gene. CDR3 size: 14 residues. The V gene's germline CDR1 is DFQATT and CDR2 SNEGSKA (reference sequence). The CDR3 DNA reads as TGCAGTGCTAGGGGGACTAGCGGGAGGTACGAGCAGTACTTC. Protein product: CSARGTSGRYEQYF.

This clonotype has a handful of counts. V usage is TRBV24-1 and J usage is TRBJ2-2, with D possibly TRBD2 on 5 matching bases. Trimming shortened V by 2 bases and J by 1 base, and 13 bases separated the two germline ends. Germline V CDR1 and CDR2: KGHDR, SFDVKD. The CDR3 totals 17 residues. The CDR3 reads CATSDSPPGWNTGELFF. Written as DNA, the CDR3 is TGTGCCACCAGTGATTCACCCCCGGGGTGGAACACCGGGGAGCTGTTTTTT.

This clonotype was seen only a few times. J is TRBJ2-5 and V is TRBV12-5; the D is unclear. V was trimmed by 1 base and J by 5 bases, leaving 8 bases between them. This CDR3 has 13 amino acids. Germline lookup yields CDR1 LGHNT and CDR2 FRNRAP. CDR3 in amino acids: CASGLGLRETQYF. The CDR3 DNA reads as TGTGCTAGTGGTTTGGGCCTAAGGGAGACCCAGTACTTC.